Following are 7 T cell receptor beta chains from one sample sequenced in a study of T cell responses to AZD1222 COVID-19 vaccine. Sequencing was performed with immunoSEQ multiplex PCR; in TCRdb, only in-frame clones are kept and a portion is missing. The table includes roughly 200,000 clones, 85% to 95% detected once. The input for sequencing was peripheral blood, taken 28 days after the second dose of the MenACWY control vaccine. Receptors originate from an adult who received the MenACWY meningococcal vaccine as a control.

This sequence joins TRBV3-1 (or the pseudogene TRBV3-2) and TRBJ2-2; TRBD2 aligns across 10 bases. The ends lost 5 bases at V and 1 base at J; junction bases unmatched: 1. Germline CDR1 reads LGHDT; CDR2 reads YNNKEL (reference sequence). This CDR3 has 15 residues. The CDR3 sequence: CASSGLAVNTGELFF. The CDR3 bases are TGTGCCAGCAGCGGACTAGCGGTGAACACCGGGGAGCTGTTTTTT.

The genes are TRBV28 and TRBJ2-7; D is uncertain. This CDR3 has 13 residues. The germline gives CDR1 MDHEN, CDR2 SYDVKM. Trimming took 2 bases from V and 3 from J, leaving 8 bases between them. CDR3 sequence (DNA): TGTGCCAGCAGTTTAGGGCAAGTCTACGAGCAGTACTTC. As protein: CASSLGQVYEQYF.

DNA of the CDR3: TGTGCCAGCAGGCAGACCAATAATTCACCCCTCCACTTT. This sequence encodes CASRQTNNSPLHF. The chain recombines TRBV6-5 with TRBJ1-6; no reliable D call. Germline CDR1 is MNHEY and CDR2 is SVGAGI. CDR3 length equals 13 residues. V was clipped by 6 bases and J by 5 bases, with 8 bases between them.

In its sample, this clone was seen once. The V and J genes are TRBV7-2 and TRBJ2-3; 7 bases match TRBD2. CDR1 SGHTA and CDR2 FQGNSA come from the germline V gene. The length of the CDR3 is 15 residues. V shed 5 bases, J shed 6 bases, and the junction held 11 bases outside the gene matches. Written as DNA, the CDR3 is TGTGCCAGCAGCGCCGCAGCGGGGCGAGGGGATACGCAGTATTTT. This gives the protein CASSAAAGRGDTQYF.

The chain carries TRBV25-1 and TRBJ1-2; D call uncertain. CDR1 MGHDK and CDR2 SYGVNS come from the germline V gene. The V gene lost 4 bases and the J gene lost 7 bases, with 16 bases spanning the gap. CDR3 length: 14 amino acids. CDR3 nucleotide sequence: TGTGCCAGCAGTGCCGGCTTTCCTTCGCGTGGCTACACCTTC. Translation gives CASSAGFPSRGYTF.

The chain links TRBV28 to TRBJ1-2; 8 bases are a match to TRBD1. J gave up 9 bases and V 3 bases, and 9 bases lay outside the gene matches. CDR3 length: 14 amino acids. Germline CDR1 is MDHEN and CDR2 is SYDVKM. The CDR3 here is CASSFPGQGNRYTF. The CDR3 DNA reads TGTGCCAGCAGTTTTCCTGGACAGGGAAATCGCTACACCTTC.

This chain connects TRBV30 to TRBJ1-1, with 7 nucleotides matching TRBD1. CDR1 is GTSNPN and CDR2 is SVGIG in the germline V gene (reference sequence). V lost 3 bases, J lost 4 bases, and 8 bases stayed unmatched. The CDR3 has 14 amino acids. CDR3 residues: CAWSRTGASTEAFF. The CDR3 DNA sequence: TGTGCCTGGAGCCGGACAGGTGCTAGCACTGAAGCTTTCTTT.